This TCR beta chain was recorded in a study of OX40 agonist ivuxolimab in advanced cancers. This CDR3 spans 16 amino acids. Trimming removed 0 bases from V and 1 base from J; junction bases left unmatched: 3. The germline gives CDR1 SGDLS, CDR2 YYNGEE. This table comes from immunoSEQ multiplex PCR, and its TCRdb copy is limited to in-frame clones, with some not included. The sample carries about 73,000 clones, over 75% recorded once. The chain combines TRBV9 with TRBJ2-3; 9 nucleotides align to TRBD2. This clonotype was obtained from an adult with an advanced solid tumor such as melanoma, head and neck, liver or kidney cancer. The sequenced sample was CD4+ or CD8+ T cells sorted from blood, obtained in a trial of the OX40 agonist ivuxolimab. CDR3 nucleotides: TGTGCCAGCAGCGTAGCCCCTAGCGGGGGCACAGATACGCAGTATTTT. Its translation is CASSVAPSGGTDTQYF. Based on the CDR3 plus reference TRBV9 and TRBJ2-3, the full variable domain is DSGVTQTPKHLITATGQRVTLRCSPRSGDLSVYWYQQSLDQGLQFLIQYYNGEERAKGNILERFSAQQFPDLHSELNLSSLELGDSALYFCASSVAPSGGTDTQYFGPGTRLTVL.